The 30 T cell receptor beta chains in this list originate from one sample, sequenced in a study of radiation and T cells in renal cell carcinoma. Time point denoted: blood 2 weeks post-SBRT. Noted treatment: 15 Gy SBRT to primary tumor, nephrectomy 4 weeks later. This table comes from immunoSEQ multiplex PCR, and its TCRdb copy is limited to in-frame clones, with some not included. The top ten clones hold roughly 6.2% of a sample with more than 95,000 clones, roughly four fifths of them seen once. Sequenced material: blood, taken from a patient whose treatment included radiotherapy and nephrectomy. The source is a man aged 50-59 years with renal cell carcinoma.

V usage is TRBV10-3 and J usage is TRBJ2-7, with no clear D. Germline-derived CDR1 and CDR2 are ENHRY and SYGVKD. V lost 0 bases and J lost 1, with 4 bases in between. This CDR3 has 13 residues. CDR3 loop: CAISESRSYEQYF. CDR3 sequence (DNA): TGTGCCATCAGTGAGTCACGGTCCTACGAGCAGTACTTC.

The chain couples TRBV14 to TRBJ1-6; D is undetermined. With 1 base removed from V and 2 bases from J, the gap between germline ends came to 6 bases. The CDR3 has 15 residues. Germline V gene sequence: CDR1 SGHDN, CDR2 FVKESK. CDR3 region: CASSQAAAYNSPLHF. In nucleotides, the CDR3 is TGTGCCAGCAGCCAAGCTGCAGCCTATAATTCACCCCTCCACTTT.

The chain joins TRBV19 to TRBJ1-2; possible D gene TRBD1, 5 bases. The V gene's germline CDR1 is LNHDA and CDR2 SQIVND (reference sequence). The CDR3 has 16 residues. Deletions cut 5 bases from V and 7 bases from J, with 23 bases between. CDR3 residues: CASSESRGGALGGYTF. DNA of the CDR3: TGTGCCAGTAGTGAGTCTCGGGGCGGTGCCCTCGGTGGCTACACCTTC.

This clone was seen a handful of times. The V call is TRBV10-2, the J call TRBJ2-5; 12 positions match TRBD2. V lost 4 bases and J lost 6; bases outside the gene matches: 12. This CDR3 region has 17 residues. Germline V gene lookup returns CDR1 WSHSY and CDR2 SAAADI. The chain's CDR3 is CASSGTSGIFNPKTQYF. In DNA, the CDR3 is TGCGCCAGCAGTGGGACTAGCGGGATCTTTAACCCCAAGACCCAGTACTTC.

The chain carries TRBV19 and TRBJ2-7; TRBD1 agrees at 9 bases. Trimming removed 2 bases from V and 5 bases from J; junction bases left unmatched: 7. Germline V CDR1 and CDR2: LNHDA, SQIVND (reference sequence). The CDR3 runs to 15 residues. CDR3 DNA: TGTGCCAGTAGTATACGGGACAGGGCATACAACGAGCAGTACTTC. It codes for CASSIRDRAYNEQYF.

As DNA, the CDR3 is TGCGCCAGCAGCTTGGATCCAGGGGGCGCAACTGAAGCTTTCTTT. It specifies CASSLDPGGATEAFF. The chain joins TRBV5-1 to TRBJ1-1, with 8 bases identical to TRBD1. Trimming at V came to 0 bases and at J to 5 bases, leaving 6 bases not matched to a gene. From germline, CDR1 is SGHRS and CDR2 YFSETQ. The length of the CDR3 is 15 residues.

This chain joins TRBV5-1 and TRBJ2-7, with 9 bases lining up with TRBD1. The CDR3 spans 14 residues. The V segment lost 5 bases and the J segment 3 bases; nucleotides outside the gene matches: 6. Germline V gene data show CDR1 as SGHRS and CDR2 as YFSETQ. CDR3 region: CASSHPGQGYEQYF. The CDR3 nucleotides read TGCGCCAGCAGTCATCCGGGACAGGGCTACGAGCAGTACTTC.

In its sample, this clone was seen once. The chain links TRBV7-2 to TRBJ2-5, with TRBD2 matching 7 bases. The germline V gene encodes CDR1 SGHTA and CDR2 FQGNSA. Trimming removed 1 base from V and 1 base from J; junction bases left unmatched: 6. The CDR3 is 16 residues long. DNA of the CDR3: TGTGCCAGCAGCTTAGGCCCCGGGGGGTCCCAAGAGACCCAGTACTTC. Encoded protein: CASSLGPGGSQETQYF.

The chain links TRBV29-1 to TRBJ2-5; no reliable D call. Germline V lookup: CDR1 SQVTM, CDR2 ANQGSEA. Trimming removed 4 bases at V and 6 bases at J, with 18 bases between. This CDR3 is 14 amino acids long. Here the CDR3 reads CSVASVLKLQTQYF. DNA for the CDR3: TGCAGCGTTGCCTCGGTTCTAAAGCTTCAGACCCAGTACTTC. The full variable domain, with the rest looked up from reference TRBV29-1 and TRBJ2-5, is SAVISQKPSRDICQRGTSLTIQCQVDSQVTMMFWYRQQPGQSLTLIATANQGSEATYESGFVIDKFPISRPNLTFSTLTVSNMSPEDSSIYLCSVASVLKLQTQYFGPGTRLLVL.

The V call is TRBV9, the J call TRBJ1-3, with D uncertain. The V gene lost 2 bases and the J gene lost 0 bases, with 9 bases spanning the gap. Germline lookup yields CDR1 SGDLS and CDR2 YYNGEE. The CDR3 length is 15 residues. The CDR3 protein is CASSVGRSSGNTIYF. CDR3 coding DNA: TGTGCCAGCAGCGTCGGTCGAAGCTCTGGAAACACCATATATTTT.

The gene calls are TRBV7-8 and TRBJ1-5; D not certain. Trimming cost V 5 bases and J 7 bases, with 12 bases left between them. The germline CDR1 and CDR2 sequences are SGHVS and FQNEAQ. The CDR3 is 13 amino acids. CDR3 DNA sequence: TGTGCCAGCAGCACGACCCCGGGGCAGCCCCAGCATTTT. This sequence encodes CASSTTPGQPQHF.

As DNA, the CDR3 is TGCGCCAGTAAAGGGCTAGCGATGGGCACAGATACGCAGTATTTT. It specifies CASKGLAMGTDTQYF. The gene calls are TRBV5-1 and TRBJ2-3; D possibly corresponds to TRBD2 (6 bases). V dropped 8 bases and J dropped 1 base, with 17 bases sitting between them. The germline CDR1 and CDR2 sequences are SGHRS and YFSETQ. This CDR3 comprises 15 residues.

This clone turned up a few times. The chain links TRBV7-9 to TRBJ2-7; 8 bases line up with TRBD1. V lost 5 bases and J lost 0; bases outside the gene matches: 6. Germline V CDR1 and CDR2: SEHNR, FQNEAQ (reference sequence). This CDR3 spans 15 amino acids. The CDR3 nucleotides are TGTGCCAGCAGCCCGGGACAGGTAAACTCCTACGAGCAGTACTTC. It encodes CASSPGQVNSYEQYF.

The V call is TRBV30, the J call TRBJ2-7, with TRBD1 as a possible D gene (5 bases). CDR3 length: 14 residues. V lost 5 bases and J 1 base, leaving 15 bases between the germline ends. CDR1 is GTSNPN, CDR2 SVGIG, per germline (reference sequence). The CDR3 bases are TGTGCCTGGCGCAAAAAAGGACAATCCTACGAGCAGTACTTC. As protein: CAWRKKGQSYEQYF. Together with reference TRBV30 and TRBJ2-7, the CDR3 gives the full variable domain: SQTIHQWPATLVQPVGSPLSLECTVEGTSNPNLYWYRQAAGRGLQLLFYSVGIGQISSEVPQNLSASRPQDRQFILSSKKLLLSDSGFYLCAWRKKGQSYEQYFGPGTRLTVT.

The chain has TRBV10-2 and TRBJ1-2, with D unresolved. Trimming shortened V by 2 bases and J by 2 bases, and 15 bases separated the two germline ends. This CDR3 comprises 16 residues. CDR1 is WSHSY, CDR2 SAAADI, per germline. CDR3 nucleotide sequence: TGCGCCAGCAGTGAGAGCACCGGACGGCCCAACTATGGCTACACCTTC. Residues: CASSESTGRPNYGYTF.

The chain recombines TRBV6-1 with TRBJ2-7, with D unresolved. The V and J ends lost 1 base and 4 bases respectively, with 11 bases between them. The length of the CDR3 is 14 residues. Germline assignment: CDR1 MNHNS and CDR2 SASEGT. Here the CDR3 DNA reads TGTGCCAGCAGTGAAGTTACAGTCGCTTACGAGCAGTACTTC. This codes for CASSEVTVAYEQYF.

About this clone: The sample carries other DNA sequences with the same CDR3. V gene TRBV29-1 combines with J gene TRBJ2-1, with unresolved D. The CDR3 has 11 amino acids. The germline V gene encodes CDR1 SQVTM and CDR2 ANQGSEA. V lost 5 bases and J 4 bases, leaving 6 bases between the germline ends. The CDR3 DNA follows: TGCAGCGTTCGAGGATACAATGAGCAGTTCTTC. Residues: CSVRGYNEQFF.

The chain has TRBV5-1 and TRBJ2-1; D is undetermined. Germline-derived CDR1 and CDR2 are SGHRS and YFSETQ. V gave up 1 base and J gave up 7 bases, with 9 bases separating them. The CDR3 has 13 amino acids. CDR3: CASSLLEGNEQFF. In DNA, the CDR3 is TGCGCCAGCAGCTTGCTTGAAGGGAATGAGCAGTTCTTC.

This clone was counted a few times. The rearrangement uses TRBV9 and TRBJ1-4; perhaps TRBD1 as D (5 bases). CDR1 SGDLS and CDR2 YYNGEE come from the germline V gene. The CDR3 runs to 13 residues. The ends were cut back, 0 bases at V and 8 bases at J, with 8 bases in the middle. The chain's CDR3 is CASSVVGAEKLFF. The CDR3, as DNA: TGTGCCAGCAGCGTAGTAGGGGCGGAAAAACTGTTTTTT.

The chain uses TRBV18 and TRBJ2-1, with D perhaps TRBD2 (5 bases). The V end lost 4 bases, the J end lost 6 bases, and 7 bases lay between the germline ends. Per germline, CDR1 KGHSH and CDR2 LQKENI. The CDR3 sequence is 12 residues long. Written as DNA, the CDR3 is TGTGCCAGCTCACTGGGAGTCAATGAGCAGTTCTTC. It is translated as CASSLGVNEQFF.

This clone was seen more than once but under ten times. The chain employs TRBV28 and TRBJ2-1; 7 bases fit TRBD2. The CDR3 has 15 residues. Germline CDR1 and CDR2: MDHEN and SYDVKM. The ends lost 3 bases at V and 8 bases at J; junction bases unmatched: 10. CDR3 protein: CASSFGGSGVDEQFF. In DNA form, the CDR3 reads TGTGCCAGCAGTTTCGGCGGGAGTGGTGTAGATGAGCAGTTCTTC.

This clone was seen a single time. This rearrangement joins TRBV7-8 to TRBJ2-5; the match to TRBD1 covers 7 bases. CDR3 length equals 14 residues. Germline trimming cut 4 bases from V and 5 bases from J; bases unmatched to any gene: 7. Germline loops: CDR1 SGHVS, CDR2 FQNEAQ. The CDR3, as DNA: TGTGCCAGCAGCTCATTGACAGGGTGGGAGACCCAGTACTTC. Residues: CASSSLTGWETQYF.

CDR3 bases: TGTGCCAGCAGTGAAGCGCATGGAGGGGGCCTCTACGAGCAGTACTTC. Its translation: CASSEAHGGGLYEQYF. The rearrangement uses TRBV6-1 and TRBJ2-7; a possible D gene is TRBD1 (7 bases). CDR3 length equals 16 residues. The germline CDR1 and CDR2 sequences are MNHNS and SASEGT. V lost 0 bases to trimming and J lost 3 bases, with 15 bases between them.

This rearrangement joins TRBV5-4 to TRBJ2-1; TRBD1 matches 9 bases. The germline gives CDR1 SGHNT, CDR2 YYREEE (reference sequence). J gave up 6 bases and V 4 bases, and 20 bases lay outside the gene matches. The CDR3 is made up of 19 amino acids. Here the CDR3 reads CASSPGTGRGTTLGNEQFF. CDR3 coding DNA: TGTGCCAGCAGCCCCGGGACAGGGAGGGGAACTACATTGGGCAATGAGCAGTTCTTC. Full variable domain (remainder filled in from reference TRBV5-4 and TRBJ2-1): ETGVTQSPTHLIKTRGQQVTLRCSSQSGHNTVSWYQQALGQGPQFIFQYYREEENGRGNFPPRFSGLQFPNYSSELNVNALELDDSALYLCASSPGTGRGTTLGNEQFFGPGTRLTVL.

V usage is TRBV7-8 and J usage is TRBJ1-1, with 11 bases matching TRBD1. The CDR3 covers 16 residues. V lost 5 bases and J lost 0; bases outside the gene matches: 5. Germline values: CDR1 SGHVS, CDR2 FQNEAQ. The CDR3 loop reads CASSGGQGGVNTEAFF. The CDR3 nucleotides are TGTGCCAGCAGCGGGGGACAGGGGGGAGTGAACACTGAAGCTTTCTTT.

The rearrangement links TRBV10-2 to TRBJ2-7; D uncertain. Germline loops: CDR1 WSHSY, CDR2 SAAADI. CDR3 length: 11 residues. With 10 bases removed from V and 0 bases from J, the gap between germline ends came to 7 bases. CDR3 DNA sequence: TGCGCCACCCAGTACTCCTACGAGCAGTACTTC. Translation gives CATQYSYEQYF.

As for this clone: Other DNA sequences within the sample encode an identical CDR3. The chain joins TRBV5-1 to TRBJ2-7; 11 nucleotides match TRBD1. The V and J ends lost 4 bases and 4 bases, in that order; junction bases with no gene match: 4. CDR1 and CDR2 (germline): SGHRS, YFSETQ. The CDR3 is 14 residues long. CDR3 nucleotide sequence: TGCGCCAGCAGCGCCGGGACAGGGGGGTACGAGCAGTACTTC. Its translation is CASSAGTGGYEQYF.

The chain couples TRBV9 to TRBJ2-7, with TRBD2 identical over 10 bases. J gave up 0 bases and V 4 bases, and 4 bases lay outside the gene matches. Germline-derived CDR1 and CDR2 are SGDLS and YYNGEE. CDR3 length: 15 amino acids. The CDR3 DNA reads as TGTGCCAGCAGCCCAAGCGGGAGGGACTCCTACGAGCAGTACTTC. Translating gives CASSPSGRDSYEQYF.

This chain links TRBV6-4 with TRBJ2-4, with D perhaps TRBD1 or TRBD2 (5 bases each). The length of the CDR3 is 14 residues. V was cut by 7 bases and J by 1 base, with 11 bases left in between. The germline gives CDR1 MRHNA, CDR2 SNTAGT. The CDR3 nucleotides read TGTGCCAGCATTCGGGGCAGCGCCAAAAACATTCAGTACTTC. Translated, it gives CASIRGSAKNIQYF.

This CDR3 reads CAAHSRDQPQHF. The DNA for the CDR3 is TGTGCCGCGCATTCCAGGGATCAGCCCCAGCATTTT. The rearrangement links TRBV19 to TRBJ1-5; possible D gene TRBD1, 5 bases. V was pared by 11 bases and J by 5 bases, with 13 bases between. The CDR3 covers 12 residues. Germline values: CDR1 LNHDA, CDR2 SQIVND (reference sequence).